This T cell receptor (beta chain) was profiled in a study of control samples from healthy donors and cancer patients. This CDR3 comprises 14 residues. Germline CDR1 and CDR2: KGHSH and LQKENI. V was clipped by 8 bases and J by 3 bases; unmatched bases: 5. Using immunoSEQ multiplex PCR, the repertoire was profiled, and TCRdb retains in-frame clones only, with some absent. This table has about 170,000 clones, approximately 92% appearing once. The genes are TRBV18 and TRBJ2-1; 9 nucleotides align to TRBD2. Sample: blood. This clonotype originated in an older woman in good health. CDR3 sequence (DNA): TGTGCCAGCGAAACTAGCGGGCTCTACAATGAGCAGTTCTTC. Translating gives CASETSGLYNEQFF.